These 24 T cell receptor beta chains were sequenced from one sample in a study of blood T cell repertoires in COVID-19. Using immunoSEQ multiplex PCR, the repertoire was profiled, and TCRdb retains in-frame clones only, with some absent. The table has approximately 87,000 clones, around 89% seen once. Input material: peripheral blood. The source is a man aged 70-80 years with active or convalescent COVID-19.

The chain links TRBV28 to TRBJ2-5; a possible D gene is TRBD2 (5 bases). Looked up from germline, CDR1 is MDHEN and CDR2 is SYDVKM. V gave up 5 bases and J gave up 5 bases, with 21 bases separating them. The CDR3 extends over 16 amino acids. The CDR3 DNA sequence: TGTGCCAGCAGTCTAGCCTACAGAGAGATGATGGAGACCCAGTACTTC. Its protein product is CASSLAYREMMETQYF.

CDR3 protein: CSALVWDTQYF. In nucleotides, the CDR3 is TGCAGTGCCCTAGTTTGGGATACGCAGTATTTT. The V call is TRBV20-1, the J call TRBJ2-3; no reliable D call. CDR3 size: 11 residues. V was trimmed by 6 bases and J by 6 bases, leaving 10 bases between them. Germline-derived CDR1 and CDR2 are DFQATT and SNEGSKA (reference sequence).

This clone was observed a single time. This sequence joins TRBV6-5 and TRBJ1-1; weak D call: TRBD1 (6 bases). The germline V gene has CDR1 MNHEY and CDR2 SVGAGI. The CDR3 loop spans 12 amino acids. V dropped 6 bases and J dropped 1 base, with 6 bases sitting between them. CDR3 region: CASRGQNTEAFF. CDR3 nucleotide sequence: TGTGCCAGCAGGGGACAGAACACTGAAGCTTTCTTT.

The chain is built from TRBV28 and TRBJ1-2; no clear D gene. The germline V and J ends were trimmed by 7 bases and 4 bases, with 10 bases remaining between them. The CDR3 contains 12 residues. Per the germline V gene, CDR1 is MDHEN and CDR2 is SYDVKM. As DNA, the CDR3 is TGTGCCAGCACTGGGCTCCCCTATGGCTACACCTTC. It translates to CASTGLPYGYTF.

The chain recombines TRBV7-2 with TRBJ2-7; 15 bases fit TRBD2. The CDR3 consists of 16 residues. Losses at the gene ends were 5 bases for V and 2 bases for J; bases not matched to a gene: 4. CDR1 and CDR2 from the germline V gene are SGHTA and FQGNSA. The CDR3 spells CASSPGLAGGPYEQYF. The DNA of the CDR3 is TGTGCCAGCAGCCCAGGACTAGCGGGAGGGCCCTACGAGCAGTACTTC.

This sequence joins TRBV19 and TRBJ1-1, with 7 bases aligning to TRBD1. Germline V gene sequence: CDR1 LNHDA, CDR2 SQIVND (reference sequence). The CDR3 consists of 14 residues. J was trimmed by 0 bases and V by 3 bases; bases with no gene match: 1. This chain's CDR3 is CASSMGQMNTEAFF. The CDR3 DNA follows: TGTGCCAGTAGTATGGGACAGATGAACACTGAAGCTTTCTTT.

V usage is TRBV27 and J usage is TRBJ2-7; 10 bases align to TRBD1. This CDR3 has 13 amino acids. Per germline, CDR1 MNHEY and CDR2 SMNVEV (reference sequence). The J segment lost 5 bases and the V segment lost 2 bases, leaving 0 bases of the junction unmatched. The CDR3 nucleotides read TGTGCCAGCAGTTTAGGGACAGGGGACGAGCAGTACTTC. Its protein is CASSLGTGDEQYF.

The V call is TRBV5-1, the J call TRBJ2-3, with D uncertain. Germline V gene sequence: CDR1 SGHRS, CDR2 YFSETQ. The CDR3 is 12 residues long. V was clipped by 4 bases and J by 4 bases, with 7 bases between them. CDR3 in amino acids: CASSSPADTQYF. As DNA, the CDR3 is TGCGCCAGCAGCAGCCCCGCAGATACGCAGTATTTT.

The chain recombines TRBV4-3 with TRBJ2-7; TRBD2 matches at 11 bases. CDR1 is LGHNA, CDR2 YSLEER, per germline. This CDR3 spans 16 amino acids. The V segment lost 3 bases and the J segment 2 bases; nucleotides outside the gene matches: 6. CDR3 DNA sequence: TGCGCCAGCAGCCATTTAGCGGGAGGGGGTCCCTACGAGCAGTACTTC. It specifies CASSHLAGGGPYEQYF.

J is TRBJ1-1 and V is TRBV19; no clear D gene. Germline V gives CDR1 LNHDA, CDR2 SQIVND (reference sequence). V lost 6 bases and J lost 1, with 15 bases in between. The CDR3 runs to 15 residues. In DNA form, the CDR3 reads TGTGCCAGTAGGCCATTCACCCGAGGGAACACTGAAGCTTTCTTT. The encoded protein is CASRPFTRGNTEAFF.

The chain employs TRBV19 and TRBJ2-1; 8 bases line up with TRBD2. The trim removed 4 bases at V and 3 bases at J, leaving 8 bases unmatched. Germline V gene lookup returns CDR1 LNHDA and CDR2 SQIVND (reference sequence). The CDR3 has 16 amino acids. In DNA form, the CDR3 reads TGTGCCAGTAGTAGGGGGACTAGAGGGAACTACAATGAGCAGTTCTTC. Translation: CASSRGTRGNYNEQFF.

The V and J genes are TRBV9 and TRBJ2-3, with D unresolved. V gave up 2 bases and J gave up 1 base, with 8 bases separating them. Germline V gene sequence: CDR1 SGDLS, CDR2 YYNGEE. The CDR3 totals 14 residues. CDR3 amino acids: CASSVRPGTDTQYF. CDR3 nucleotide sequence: TGTGCCAGCAGCGTGAGGCCCGGCACAGATACGCAGTATTTT.

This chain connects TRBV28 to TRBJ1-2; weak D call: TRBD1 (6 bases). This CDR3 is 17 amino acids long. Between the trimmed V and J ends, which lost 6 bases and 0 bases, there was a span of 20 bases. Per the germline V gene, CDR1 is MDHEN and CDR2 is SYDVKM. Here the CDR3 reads CASRTWSGGLANYGYTF. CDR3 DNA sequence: TGTGCCAGCAGGACCTGGTCCGGGGGGCTAGCTAACTATGGCTACACCTTC.

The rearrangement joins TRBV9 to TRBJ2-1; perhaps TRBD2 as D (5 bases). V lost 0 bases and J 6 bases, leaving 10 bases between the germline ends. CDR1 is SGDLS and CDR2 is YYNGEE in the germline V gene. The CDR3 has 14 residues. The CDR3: CASSVVPLGNEQFF. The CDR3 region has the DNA TGTGCCAGCAGCGTAGTGCCACTAGGCAATGAGCAGTTCTTC.

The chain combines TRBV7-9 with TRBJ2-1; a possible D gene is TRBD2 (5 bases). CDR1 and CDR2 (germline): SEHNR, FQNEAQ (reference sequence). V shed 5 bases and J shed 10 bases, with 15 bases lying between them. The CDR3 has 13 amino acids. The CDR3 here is CASSPALASEQFF. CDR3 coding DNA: TGTGCCAGCAGCCCAGCCCTAGCATCCGAGCAGTTCTTC.

CDR3 bases: TGTGCCAGCTCACCACCCTATACGGGAAACACCATATATTTT. Amino acids: CASSPPYTGNTIYF. The chain couples TRBV18 to TRBJ1-3; no firm D call. This CDR3 has 14 residues. The germline gives CDR1 KGHSH, CDR2 LQKENI. Trimming removed 0 bases at V and 4 bases at J, with 7 bases between.

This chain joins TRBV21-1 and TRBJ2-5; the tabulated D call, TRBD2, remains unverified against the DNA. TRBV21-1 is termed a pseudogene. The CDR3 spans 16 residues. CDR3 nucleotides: TGTGCCAGCAGCACATTGACGAACGGAGGGCAAGAGACCCAGTACTTC. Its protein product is CASSTLTNGGQETQYF.

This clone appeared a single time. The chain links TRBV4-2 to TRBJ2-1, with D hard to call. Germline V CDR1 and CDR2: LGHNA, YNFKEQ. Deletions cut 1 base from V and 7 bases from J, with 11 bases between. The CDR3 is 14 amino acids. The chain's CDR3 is CASSQALAMNEQFF. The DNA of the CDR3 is TGTGCCAGCAGCCAAGCCTTAGCTATGAATGAGCAGTTCTTC.

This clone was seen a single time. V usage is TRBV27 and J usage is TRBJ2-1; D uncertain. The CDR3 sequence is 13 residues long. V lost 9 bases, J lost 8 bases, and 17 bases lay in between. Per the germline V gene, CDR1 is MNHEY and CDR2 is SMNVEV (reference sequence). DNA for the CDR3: TGTGCCAGGAACCGGCGAGGAGTTGATGAGCAGTTCTTC. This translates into CARNRRGVDEQFF.

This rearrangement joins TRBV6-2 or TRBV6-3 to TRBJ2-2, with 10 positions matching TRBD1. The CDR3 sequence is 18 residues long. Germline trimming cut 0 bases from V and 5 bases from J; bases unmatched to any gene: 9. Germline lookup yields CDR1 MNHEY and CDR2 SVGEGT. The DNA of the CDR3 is TGTGCCAGCAGTTACTCGTCGACAGGGGGCGTGCGGACCGGGGAGCTGTTTTTT. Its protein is CASSYSSTGGVRTGELFF.

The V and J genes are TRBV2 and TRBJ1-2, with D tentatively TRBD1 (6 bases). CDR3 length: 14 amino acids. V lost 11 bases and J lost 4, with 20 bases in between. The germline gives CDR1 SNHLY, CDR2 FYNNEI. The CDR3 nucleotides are TGTGCCGGCTACGGTGGGGGGGCGAGCTATGGCTACACCTTC. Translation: CAGYGGGASYGYTF.

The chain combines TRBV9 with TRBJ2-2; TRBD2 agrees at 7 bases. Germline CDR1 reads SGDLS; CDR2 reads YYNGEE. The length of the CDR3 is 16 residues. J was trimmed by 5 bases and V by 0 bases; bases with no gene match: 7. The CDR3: CASSVGALGGTGELFF. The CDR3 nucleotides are TGTGCCAGCAGCGTAGGTGCCTTGGGGGGGACCGGGGAGCTGTTTTTT.

In DNA, the CDR3 is TGTGCCAGCAGCTTATACCGGGAGGACTCTGGGGCCAACGTCCTGACTTTC. It yields the protein CASSLYREDSGANVLTF. V gene TRBV7-3 combines with J gene TRBJ2-6, with 7 bases identical to TRBD2. The CDR3 sequence is 17 residues long. J lost 0 bases, V lost 2 bases, and 4 bases had no gene match. The germline V gene encodes CDR1 SGHTA and CDR2 FQGTGA. Full variable domain (remainder filled in from reference TRBV7-3 and TRBJ2-6): GAGVSQTPSNKVTEKGKYVELRCDPISGHTALYWYRQSLGQGPEFLIYFQGTGAADDSGLPNDRFFAVRPEGSVSTLKIQRTERGDSAVYLCASSLYREDSGANVLTFGAGSRLTVL.

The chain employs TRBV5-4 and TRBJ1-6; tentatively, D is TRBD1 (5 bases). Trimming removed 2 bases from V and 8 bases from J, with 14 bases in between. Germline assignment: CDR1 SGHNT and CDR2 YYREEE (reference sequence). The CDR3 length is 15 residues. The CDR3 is CASSLSARVDSPLHF. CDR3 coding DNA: TGTGCCAGCAGCTTATCCGCCAGGGTGGATTCACCCCTCCACTTT.